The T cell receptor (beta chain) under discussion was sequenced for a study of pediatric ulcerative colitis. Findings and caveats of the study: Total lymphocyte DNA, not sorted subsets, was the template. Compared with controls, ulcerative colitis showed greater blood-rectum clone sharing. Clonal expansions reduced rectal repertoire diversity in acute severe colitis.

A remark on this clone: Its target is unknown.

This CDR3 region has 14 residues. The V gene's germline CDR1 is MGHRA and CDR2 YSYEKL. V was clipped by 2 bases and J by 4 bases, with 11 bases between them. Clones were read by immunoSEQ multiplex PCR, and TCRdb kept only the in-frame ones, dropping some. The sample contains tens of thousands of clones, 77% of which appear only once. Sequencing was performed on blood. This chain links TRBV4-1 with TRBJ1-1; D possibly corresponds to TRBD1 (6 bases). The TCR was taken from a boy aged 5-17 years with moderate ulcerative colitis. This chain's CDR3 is CASSQHLTGTEAFF. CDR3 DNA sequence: TGCGCCAGCAGCCAACATTTGACAGGCACTGAAGCTTTCTTT.